What follows is one TCR beta chain and its context. This clone's antigen is unknown. No base quality values were provided; no much bigger clone lies one nucleotide off. CD8 naive samples were CD45RO-negative cells positively selected for CCR7, giving a CD45RA+CCR7+ population that excluded TemRA cells. Healthy HIV-negative adults with no recently reported acute infections or vaccinations were included as donors. Only Caucasian adults living in Nashville, Tennessee, USA were represented among the donors. Blood was collected by leukapheresis, and PBMCs were isolated by Ficoll-Histopaque density gradient centrifugation and then cryopreserved in liquid nitrogen vapor phase. Purity and quantity of every magnetically sorted T cell population were checked by analytical flow cytometry. Genomic DNA was isolated from every sorted fraction and measured by UV absorbance on a Nanodrop 2000c. The data originate from a study of shared clonotypes between healthy human individuals (dated by TCRdb to the early 2020s). Regarding the complete study: A couple of women and a few men aged 18 to 49 years were included in the cohort. For each donor, CD4 naive and CD4 memory were each given three plates, CD8 naive was given two plates, and CD8 memory was given one plate. Leukapheresis yielded between about 0.85 and 10 billion PBMCs per donor. Different laboratories and diverse techniques were used to prepare libraries and sequence TCR repertoires, to increase sequencing depth and limit assay-specific biases. To estimate repertoire size and how much clonotype sharing occurs between individuals, the study deeply sequenced the blood TCR repertoires of several healthy adults. Here is what the overall study found, with its caveats: Across a handful of donors, roughly 5.4% of naive CD4, 3.5% of naive CD8, approximately 2.5% of memory CD4, and approximately 0.4% of memory CD8 clonotypes were shared. Sampling was restricted to blood, and TCR repertoires in tissues likely differ from the TCR repertoires found in blood. Incomplete sequencing was indicated by rarefaction of sorted-subset datasets, despite the large sequencing depth. Pairwise subsampling indicated that sequencing depth was expected to affect the degree of clonotype sharing among donors. Naive subsets generally had larger estimated clonotype richness than memory subsets. Compared with non-shared clonotypes, clonotypes shared by all four sorted-subset donors had higher generation probabilities. The genetic and exposure-history diversity represented was limited by the small number of donors.

Cut back by 4 bases and 7 bases, the V and J ends lie 11 bases apart. The germline V gene supplies CDR1 SQVTM and CDR2 ANQGSEA. From the cysteine up to the phenylalanine, the CDR3 has a length of 11 residues. Left in the record is the CDR3 DNA by itself, 33 bases read in frame from the first base. TCR CDR3 regions were amplified from genomic DNA by multiplex PCR using the deep immunoSEQ assay. Extracted genomic DNA from each cell subset was spread evenly across all wells of several immunoSEQ 96-well plates, with each plate serving as a replicate. For sorted subsets, roughly 190 ng of genomic DNA, equivalent to around 29,000 T cell genomes, went into each replicate PCR. The purified libraries were quantified using a Qubit 3.0 fluorometer, sized with a Bioanalyzer 2100, and then quantified again using the KAPA Library Quantification kit. A separate single-read 150-cycle Illumina NextSeq 550 flow cell was used to sequence each immunoSEQ 96-well plate. The study's processing was this. Because only junctional sequences without quality scores were contained in the immunoSEQ output, filtering matching that applied to full-length reads could not be performed. To assign V/J genes and CDR3, sequences were annotated using PyIR, a Python wrapper for IgBLAST v1.9, with IMGT germline references. Reads were removed for weak V/J assignments (E-value above 1e-6), missing CDR3, stop codons, out-of-frame junctions, or ambiguous translated residues. V3J clonotypes were defined as sequences sharing an identical inferred V gene, J gene, and CDR3 amino acid sequence. Percentage overlap between repertoires was computed as shared unique clonotypes divided by the size of the smaller repertoire. Richness of each repertoire was evaluated using RTK rarefaction, the Chao1 estimator, and Recon v2.1 estimates of unobserved clonotypes. Generation probabilities were computed with OLGA for all TCRbeta clonotypes obtained by the gDNA method from several donors. The table was pulled from immuneACCESS by TCRdb, which kept in-frame rearrangements only. Such tables lose some clones; where checked, under half of the loss comes from unresolved V genes, and the rest has no known cause. For V, J and clone size, that table is used; D and trimming come from the DNA. The table for this sample lists hundreds of thousands of clones; around 96% of them were counted only once. The ten largest clones take up less than 0.12% of the sample.

The chain was built from TRBV29-1 and TRBJ2-7; confidence is insufficient to name the D gene. The TCR originated in a woman between 25 and 40 years old in good health. Sample: naive CD8+ T cells sorted from blood. The cell subset or site label of this sample denotes: CD45RA+CCR7+. The bases are TGCAGCGTTGTGTCGCGATATGAGCAGTACTTC. This yields the protein CSVVSRYEQYF.